The 14 T cell receptor beta chains in this list originate from one sample, sequenced in a study of CXCR3 chemokines and chemotherapy response in bladder cancer. Each CDR3 protein gets one entry after TCRdb re-called the PCR reads with MiXCR. The sample shows 8,000 to 10,000 distinct CDR3 sequences, roughly 23% of them seen only once. This material was obtained from a patient whose treatment included neoadjuvant chemotherapy. Source of these receptors: a human donor with bladder cancer that did not respond to neoadjuvant chemotherapy.

This clonotype is deemed medium-sized. V gene TRBV6-2 or TRBV6-3 combines with J gene TRBJ1-1; tentatively, D is TRBD1 (5 bases). The CDR3 sequence is 12 residues long. Between the trimmed V and J ends, which lost 7 bases and 3 bases, there was a span of 9 bases. Germline V gives CDR1 MNHEY, CDR2 SVGEGT. Written as DNA, the CDR3 is TGTGCCAGCAATTGGGGCTACACTGAAGCTTTCTTT. Translated: CASNWGYTEAFF.

This chain connects TRBV6-2 or TRBV6-3 to TRBJ1-6; 11 nucleotides agree with TRBD1. Trimming removed 6 bases from V and 8 bases from J; junction bases left unmatched: 9. The length of the CDR3 is 16 residues. Per germline, CDR1 MNHEY and CDR2 SVGEGT. This CDR3 reads CASRLPGQGVYSPLHF. For the CDR3, the DNA is TGTGCCAGCAGACTTCCGGGACAGGGGGTTTATTCACCCCTCCACTTT.

This chain links TRBV4-3 with TRBJ1-5; TRBD1 might be the D (5 bases). CDR3 size: 14 residues. The V and J ends lost 1 base and 7 bases respectively, with 11 bases between them. Germline assignment: CDR1 LGHNA and CDR2 YSLEER. The CDR3 nucleotides read TGCGCCAGCAGCCAAGTCCAGGGAGGGCAGCCCCAGCATTTT. It encodes CASSQVQGGQPQHF.

This clonotype has a count of ten or more. The V gene is TRBV28, the J gene TRBJ2-7; D is undetermined. CDR1 and CDR2 (germline): MDHEN, SYDVKM. CDR3 size: 14 residues. The V gene lost 1 base and the J gene lost 4 bases, with 11 bases spanning the gap. CDR3: CASSLFKVPYEQYF. The CDR3 DNA reads TGTGCCAGCAGTTTATTCAAGGTTCCTTACGAGCAGTACTTC.

This clonotype was recorded many times. The chain couples TRBV7-9 to TRBJ2-5; D is possibly TRBD1 or TRBD2 (5 bases each). The V end lost 10 bases, the J end lost 0 bases, and 24 bases lay between the germline ends. Germline loops: CDR1 SEHNR, CDR2 FQNEAQ (reference sequence). CDR3 length: 17 amino acids. The CDR3 DNA sequence: TGTGCCACGAAAAGGGGCAGGGACCACACTTACCAAGAGACCCAGTACTTC. Translated: CATKRGRDHTYQETQYF.

This clonotype was seen repeatedly, ten times or more. The chain carries TRBV12-3 or TRBV12-4 and TRBJ2-5; tentatively, D is TRBD2 (5 bases). This CDR3 has 13 amino acids. V lost 2 bases and J lost 2, with 6 bases in between. This chain's CDR3 is CASSLWTQETQYF. Written as DNA, the CDR3 is TGTGCCAGCAGTTTATGGACTCAAGAGACCCAGTACTTC.

This clonotype was seen repeatedly, ten times or more. The chain uses TRBV4-1 and TRBJ2-5, with 10 bases fitting TRBD2. The CDR3 has 16 residues. Germline V lookup: CDR1 MGHRA, CDR2 YSYEKL. V lost 1 base and J lost 5; bases outside the gene matches: 7. The CDR3 spells CASSQASGGGRETQYF. The CDR3 nucleotides are TGCGCCAGCAGCCAAGCTAGCGGGGGCGGTCGGGAGACCCAGTACTTC.

This clonotype has a count of ten or more. The genes are TRBV11-2 and TRBJ2-3; tentative D call: TRBD1 (5 bases). This CDR3 contains 13 residues. Trimming cost V 4 bases and J 6 bases, with 11 bases left between them. Germline V CDR1 and CDR2: SGHAT, FQNNGV. The chain's CDR3 is CASSSPGADTQYF. The DNA for the CDR3 is TGTGCCAGCAGCTCTCCTGGGGCGGATACGCAGTATTTT.

This chain links TRBV28 with TRBJ2-6; D is possibly TRBD2 (7 bases). V was shortened by 3 bases and J by 0 bases, with 21 bases between the two germline ends. The germline V gene has CDR1 MDHEN and CDR2 SYDVKM. The CDR3 has 20 amino acids. This chain's CDR3 is CASSLSGLGGLDSGANVLTF. CDR3 DNA sequence: TGTGCCAGCAGTTTGTCAGGTCTGGGGGGGCTGGACTCTGGGGCCAACGTCCTGACTTTC.

This clonotype is medium-sized. CDR3 nucleotides: TGCAGCGTTGGACTCCTGGACGGTCCCGGGGAGCTGTTTTTT. It yields the protein CSVGLLDGPGELFF. The J gene is TRBJ2-2, the V gene TRBV29-1, with D unclear. The V gene's germline CDR1 is SQVTM and CDR2 ANQGSEA. This CDR3 is 14 amino acids long. Deletions cut 4 bases from V and 6 bases from J, with 15 bases between.

This clonotype was observed many times. The chain is built from TRBV28 and TRBJ1-6; tentative D call: TRBD1 (6 bases). Germline V gives CDR1 MDHEN, CDR2 SYDVKM. Trimming took off 5 bases at V and 0 bases at J, with 17 bases between the two ends. This CDR3 region has 18 residues. In DNA form, the CDR3 reads TGTGCCAGCAGTGGGGCAGGGGACCCGAGCTCCTATAATTCACCCCTCCACTTT. It encodes CASSGAGDPSSYNSPLHF.

About this clonotype: With a far larger clone one base away, a read error is the likely cause. J is TRBJ1-2 and V is TRBV18; D perhaps matches TRBD1 (5 bases). The CDR3 is made up of 15 amino acids. CDR1 and CDR2 from the germline V gene are KGHSH and LQKENI. CDR3 nucleotides: TGTGCCAGCAGCTTAGGGTCCCGGGACCTCGGGGAGCTGTTCTTC. This translates into CASSLGSRDLGELFF.

This clonotype qualifies as medium-sized. The J gene is TRBJ1-2, the V gene TRBV10-3; the match to TRBD1 covers 9 bases. The CDR3 is made up of 14 amino acids. From germline, CDR1 is ENHRY and CDR2 SYGVKD. J was trimmed by 8 bases and V by 6 bases; bases with no gene match: 10. The CDR3 nucleotides read TGTGCCATCAGCCTGACAGGGGGACTGGGGGGCTACACCTTC. Its protein product is CAISLTGGLGGYTF.

The chain links TRBV7-2 to TRBJ2-3; 11 bases map to TRBD2. J gave up 0 bases and V 5 bases, and 4 bases lay outside the gene matches. In germline, CDR1 is SGHTA, CDR2 FQGNSA. The CDR3 is made up of 16 amino acids. CDR3 amino acids: CASSLTSGGSTDTQYF. As DNA, the CDR3 is TGTGCCAGCAGCCTAACTAGCGGGGGCAGCACAGATACGCAGTATTTT.